These 23 T cell receptor beta chains originate from one sample sequenced in a study of shared clonotypes between healthy human individuals. TCRdb keeps only in-frame clones here, not all; method: immunoSEQ multiplex PCR. The sample consists of a few million clones, 93% of them appearing once. The source material was naive CD4+ T cells from PBMCs. Described subset: CD45RA+ positively selected. The receptors stem from a man aged 18 to 29 in good health. Some clones in this sample may be carry-over from other donors' samples.

CDR3 bases: TGTGCCTTAGGGTGGGGCCCCAATCAGCCCCAGCATTTT. Its translation is CALGWGPNQPQHF. The chain links TRBV30 to TRBJ1-5, with D perhaps TRBD1 (5 bases). CDR3 length: 13 residues. V dropped 7 bases and J dropped 3 bases, with 13 bases sitting between them. Germline lookup yields CDR1 GTSNPN and CDR2 SVGIG (reference sequence).

This chain's CDR3 is CASSLPGGPSDTQYF. For the CDR3, the DNA is TGTGCCAGCAGCTTACCGGGAGGGCCGTCGGATACGCAGTATTTT. The genes are TRBV7-2 and TRBJ2-3, with 8 bases identical to TRBD2. Germline CDR1 SGHTA, CDR2 FQGNSA. V gave up 2 bases and J gave up 6 bases; unmatched junction bases: 7. The CDR3 consists of 15 residues.

The CDR3 loop reads CASSYFREKLFF. CDR3 sequence (DNA): TGTGCCAGCAGTTACTTTCGGGAAAAACTGTTTTTT. The chain has TRBV28 and TRBJ1-4; D is undetermined. The germline CDR1 and CDR2 sequences are MDHEN and SYDVKM. This CDR3 contains 12 residues. Trimming took off 4 bases at V and 8 bases at J, with 8 bases between the two ends.

This sequence joins TRBV28 and TRBJ2-1; 8 bases line up with TRBD2. Trimming cost V 5 bases and J 0 bases; bases outside gene matches: 6. This CDR3 is built from 16 residues. Looked up from germline, CDR1 is MDHEN and CDR2 is SYDVKM. The CDR3 spells CASSHYTSGSYNEQFF. For the CDR3, the DNA is TGTGCCAGCAGTCACTACACTAGCGGCTCCTACAATGAGCAGTTCTTC.

The rearrangement joins TRBV28 to TRBJ1-1, with D tentatively TRBD1 (5 bases). This CDR3 is built from 15 residues. Trimming removed 1 base at V and 1 base at J, with 10 bases between. Germline CDR1 is MDHEN and CDR2 is SYDVKM. CDR3 DNA sequence: TGTGCCAGCAGTTTATTCCGGACACCGAACACTGAAGCTTTCTTT. This codes for CASSLFRTPNTEAFF.

About this clone: This CDR3 is also generated by other DNA sequences in the sample. This rearrangement joins TRBV5-1 to TRBJ1-4, with D possibly TRBD1 on 5 matching bases. Germline V CDR1 and CDR2: SGHRS, YFSETQ. The CDR3 length is 13 residues. V was pared by 0 bases and J by 6 bases, with 6 bases between. The CDR3 sequence is CASSLEGYEKLFF. CDR3 coding DNA: TGCGCCAGCAGCTTGGAGGGGTATGAAAAACTGTTTTTT.

V gene TRBV29-1 combines with J gene TRBJ2-5, with no clear D. Germline CDR1 is SQVTM and CDR2 is ANQGSEA. V was cut by 1 base and J by 3 bases, with 12 bases left in between. This CDR3 is 14 amino acids long. In nucleotides, the CDR3 is TGCAGCGTTGAAGTACAACTGGCGGAAGAGACCCAGTACTTC. Translating it yields CSVEVQLAEETQYF.

This clone was seen just once. The gene calls are TRBV27 and TRBJ2-7, with 8 bases matching TRBD1. This CDR3 is 14 amino acids long. The trim removed 6 bases at V and 2 bases at J, leaving 6 bases unmatched. CDR1 and CDR2 (germline): MNHEY, SMNVEV (reference sequence). The CDR3 spells CASSTGGTTYEQYF. The CDR3 DNA is TGTGCCAGCAGCACAGGGGGTACTACCTACGAGCAGTACTTC.

This sequence joins TRBV7-9 and TRBJ2-3, with D maybe TRBD1 (5 bases). The CDR3 spans 15 residues. Germline V gene lookup returns CDR1 SEHNR and CDR2 FQNEAQ (reference sequence). Trimming took off 5 bases at V and 3 bases at J, with 15 bases between the two ends. The CDR3: CASSPAQGRTDTQYF. The CDR3 region has the DNA TGTGCCAGCAGCCCAGCTCAGGGTCGGACAGATACGCAGTATTTT.

This clone was counted a single time. Other nucleotide sequences in the sample specify the same CDR3. The J gene is TRBJ2-7, the V gene TRBV5-4, with D maybe TRBD2 (5 bases). Germline V gene data show CDR1 as SGHNT and CDR2 as YYREEE (reference sequence). This CDR3 is 15 amino acids long. V was cut by 1 base and J by 0 bases, with 11 bases left in between. CDR3: CASSLPGSSSYEQYF. The CDR3 nucleotides read TGTGCCAGCAGCTTGCCGGGGAGTAGCTCCTACGAGCAGTACTTC.

The chain joins TRBV7-2 to TRBJ2-1, with 9 bases fitting TRBD2. V trimming: 1 base; J trimming: 9 bases; junction bases outside the gene matches: 7. Per the germline V gene, CDR1 is SGHTA and CDR2 is FQGNSA. This CDR3 is 15 amino acids long. CDR3 amino acids: CASSLEAGGLTEQFF. The CDR3 region has the DNA TGTGCCAGCAGCTTAGAAGCGGGAGGTTTGACTGAGCAGTTCTTC.

V is TRBV7-3 and J is TRBJ2-1, with TRBD2 identical over 8 bases. The germline V gene encodes CDR1 SGHTA and CDR2 FQGTGA. Trimming took 3 bases from V and 5 from J; bases not matched to a gene: 9. This CDR3 spans 16 amino acids. The CDR3, as DNA: TGTGCCAGCAGCTTTTTAGCGGGAACGGTTAACAATGAGCAGTTCTTC. Amino acids: CASSFLAGTVNNEQFF.

The rearrangement joins TRBV28 to TRBJ2-3; 8 bases align to TRBD1. This CDR3 has 14 amino acids. The V gene's germline CDR1 is MDHEN and CDR2 SYDVKM. V lost 6 bases and J lost 4; bases outside the gene matches: 6. CDR3 sequence: CASRSTGAPDTQYF. The CDR3 DNA follows: TGTGCCAGCAGGTCGACAGGGGCCCCAGATACGCAGTATTTT.

The rearrangement links TRBV5-1 to TRBJ1-3; D gene unclear. CDR3 size: 14 residues. Looked up from germline, CDR1 is SGHRS and CDR2 is YFSETQ. Trimming stripped 4 bases from V and 0 bases from J, with 8 bases between. Written as DNA, the CDR3 is TGCGCCAGCAGCGATGAGAGCTCTGGAAACACCATATATTTT. This translates into CASSDESSGNTIYF.

The rearrangement links TRBV29-1 to TRBJ2-7; D not certain. The V gene lost 0 bases and the J gene lost 7 bases, with 19 bases spanning the gap. The CDR3 covers 15 residues. CDR1 and CDR2 (germline): SQVTM, ANQGSEA. CDR3 DNA: TGCAGCGTTGAAGATCTGTTGGGCAGGACCGGGGAGCAGTACTTC. As protein: CSVEDLLGRTGEQYF.

Concerning this clone: The same CDR3 can be traced to other DNA sequences in this sample. The CDR3 coding sequence is TGTGCCAGCAGTTTATCACTAGCGGGAGCTTCCTACGAGCAGTACTTC. It codes for CASSLSLAGASYEQYF. The chain recombines TRBV27 with TRBJ2-7; 11 nucleotides agree with TRBD2. The CDR3 contains 16 residues. With 0 bases clipped from V and 1 base from J, the junction kept 2 bases outside the gene matches. The germline V gene encodes CDR1 MNHEY and CDR2 SMNVEV (reference sequence).

This sequence joins TRBV10-3 and TRBJ1-2; weak D call: TRBD1 (5 bases). The CDR3 length is 15 residues. The germline V and J ends were trimmed by 0 bases and 7 bases, with 15 bases remaining between them. Per the germline V gene, CDR1 is ENHRY and CDR2 is SYGVKD. CDR3: CAISESGRAKGGYTF. The CDR3, as DNA: TGTGCCATCAGTGAGTCGGGCAGGGCGAAGGGTGGCTACACCTTC.

The chain couples TRBV7-3 to TRBJ2-2; TRBD1 matches at 7 bases. Per the germline V gene, CDR1 is SGHTA and CDR2 is FQGTGA. V trimming: 3 bases; J trimming: 2 bases; junction bases outside the gene matches: 6. This CDR3 comprises 16 residues. Here the CDR3 reads CASSFGTALNTGELFF. The DNA for the CDR3 is TGTGCCAGCAGCTTCGGGACAGCGCTTAACACCGGGGAGCTGTTTTTT. Based on the CDR3 plus reference TRBV7-3 and TRBJ2-2, the full variable domain is GAGVSQTPSNKVTEKGKYVELRCDPISGHTALYWYRQSLGQGPEFLIYFQGTGAADDSGLPNDRFFAVRPEGSVSTLKIQRTERGDSAVYLCASSFGTALNTGELFFGEGSRLTVL.

V usage is TRBV19 and J usage is TRBJ2-6; TRBD2 agrees at 8 bases. The J segment lost 2 bases and the V segment lost 9 bases, leaving 6 bases of the junction unmatched. The CDR3 runs 15 residues. Germline V gene sequence: CDR1 LNHDA, CDR2 SQIVND (reference sequence). The CDR3 is CASTDGGAGANVLTF. The CDR3 DNA reads TGTGCCAGCACTGACGGGGGGGCTGGGGCCAACGTCCTGACTTTC. Combining the CDR3 with reference TRBV19 and TRBJ2-6 gives the whole variable domain DGGITQSPKYLFRKEGQNVTLSCEQNLNHDAMYWYRQDPGQGLRLIYYSQIVNDFQKGDIAEGYSVSREKKESFPLTVTSAQKNPTAFYLCASTDGGAGANVLTFGAGSRLTVL.

The chain has TRBV7-6 and TRBJ2-7; TRBD2 aligns across 8 bases. Germline lookup yields CDR1 SGHVS and CDR2 FNYEAQ. This CDR3 has 16 amino acids. J gave up 2 bases and V 3 bases, and 9 bases lay outside the gene matches. Written as DNA, the CDR3 is TGTGCCAGCAGCTTGGCCGGGGGGGTGGGAACCTACGAGCAGTACTTC. This gives the protein CASSLAGGVGTYEQYF.

The chain couples TRBV7-3 to TRBJ2-1; D is possibly TRBD1 (5 bases). V lost 1 base and J lost 7, with 11 bases in between. Germline V gives CDR1 SGHTA, CDR2 FQGTGA. The CDR3 has 14 amino acids. CDR3: CASSLIAQANEQFF. DNA of the CDR3: TGTGCCAGCAGCTTAATTGCACAGGCTAATGAGCAGTTCTTC.

The chain combines TRBV9 with TRBJ2-3; 7 bases line up with TRBD2. The V gene end was trimmed by 0 bases and the J gene end by 8 bases; junction bases not matched to a gene: 12. The germline CDR1 and CDR2 sequences are SGDLS and YYNGEE. The CDR3 totals 16 residues. CDR3 bases: TGTGCCAGCAGCGTAGCTACAAGCGGGAATGGGGTTACGCAGTATTTT. It is translated as CASSVATSGNGVTQYF.

J is TRBJ2-7 and V is TRBV28, with 15 positions matching TRBD2. Germline V gene lookup returns CDR1 MDHEN and CDR2 SYDVKM. Germline trimming cut 5 bases from V and 6 bases from J; bases unmatched to any gene: 8. The CDR3 consists of 16 residues. The CDR3 DNA follows: TGTGCCAGCAGTAATATGGGACTAGCGGGAGGAGGCGAGCAGTACTTC. Amino acids: CASSNMGLAGGGEQYF.